This T cell receptor beta chain was recovered during a study of T cells in Graves' hyperthyroidism and ophthalmopathy. This clonotype was counted only a few times. Its antigen remains unidentified. Lactation, pregnancy, other autoimmune disease or uncontrolled infection led to exclusion of patients. The CDR3 is made up of 13 amino acids. V lost 4 bases, J lost 0 bases, and 5 bases lay in between. The V gene's germline CDR1 is SGHKS and CDR2 YYEKEE (reference sequence). Study-level points and caveats: Most expanded thyroid clonotypes above 0.001 also appeared in blood.

Researchers took RNA transcripts and amplified the TCR beta CDR3 regions from them. The HTBI primer set served for first-round RT-PCR of the TCR CDR3. One entry per CDR3 protein, called by TCRdb with MiXCR from the multiplex PCR reads. In the table there are 380,000 or so distinct CDR3 sequences, 11% to 15% of which are singletons. This TCR was recovered from a woman in her 30s with Graves' hyperthyroidism. The chain couples TRBV5-5 to TRBJ1-3; D unresolved. The specimen sequenced was blood. This chain's CDR3 is CASSAFSGNTIYF. Here the CDR3 DNA reads TGTGCCAGCAGCGCTTTCTCTGGAAACACCATATATTTT. Together with reference TRBV5-5 and TRBJ1-3, the CDR3 gives the full variable domain: DAGVTQSPTHLIKTRGQQVTLRCSPISGHKSVSWYQQVLGQGPQFIFQYYEKEERGRGNFPDRFSARQFPNYSSELNVNALLLGDSALYLCASSAFSGNTIYFGEGSWLTVV.